The 10 T cell receptor beta chains reported below all come from one sample, sequenced in a study of shared clonotypes between healthy human individuals (dated by TCRdb to 2020 to 2022). The library was produced with the immunoSEQ multiplex PCR assay. TCRdb took this table from immuneACCESS and kept in-frame rearrangements with V and J called. Such tables lack part of the clones; where checked against another copy, unresolved V genes explain under half of the gap, and the rest is unexplained. This sample has some 1 million clones in its table, and 70% to 80% of those were observed once. About 1.5% of the sample lies in the top ten. The sequenced sample consisted of memory CD4+ T cells sorted from blood. What the cell subset or site label conveys for this sample: CD45RA-negative fraction. The source of these receptors is a man aged 18 to 29 in good health.

The chain is built from TRBV2 and TRBJ2-2, with D possibly TRBD2 on 6 matching bases. The CDR3 is 16 residues long. The V gene lost 7 bases and the J gene lost 2 bases, with 17 bases spanning the gap. Germline-derived CDR1 and CDR2 are SNHLY and FYNNEI. CDR3 residues: CASKGPGLSNTGELFF. The CDR3 DNA sequence: TGTGCCAGCAAAGGGCCGGGACTTTCCAACACCGGGGAGCTGTTTTTT.

This chain uses TRBV7-9 with TRBJ2-1; TRBD2 aligns across 7 bases. From germline, CDR1 is SEHNR and CDR2 FQNEAQ (reference sequence). V dropped 3 bases and J dropped 7; count of bases not matched to a gene: 6. The CDR3 sequence is 14 residues long. The CDR3 spells CASSLSGGINEQFF. The CDR3 nucleotides are TGTGCCAGCAGCTTGTCGGGAGGAATAAATGAGCAGTTCTTC. Using reference TRBV7-9 and TRBJ2-1 for the parts outside the CDR3, the full variable domain is DTGVSQNPRHKITKRGQNVTFRCDPISEHNRLYWYRQTLGQGPEFLTYFQNEAQLEKSRLLSDRFSAERPKGSFSTLEIQRTEQGDSAMYLCASSLSGGINEQFFGPGTRLTVL.

The rearrangement joins TRBV5-1 to TRBJ2-5; possible D gene TRBD1, 6 bases. Germline V gene data show CDR1 as SGHRS and CDR2 as YFSETQ. V lost 0 bases to trimming and J lost 1 base, with 10 bases between them. CDR3 length equals 15 residues. As DNA, the CDR3 is TGCGCCAGCAGCTTGGAGTACAGGGCCCAAGAGACCCAGTACTTC. It translates to CASSLEYRAQETQYF.

The CDR3 spells CASSQGVSGYTF. The CDR3 bases are TGTGCCAGTTCACAGGGAGTGAGTGGCTACACCTTC. V usage is TRBV19 and J usage is TRBJ1-2, with a possible D match to TRBD1 (6 bases). The V end was cut by 8 bases, the J end by 7 bases, with 14 bases between. The CDR3 contains 12 residues. In germline, CDR1 is LNHDA, CDR2 SQIVND (reference sequence).

The V call is TRBV2, the J call TRBJ2-6; 8 bases line up with TRBD1. The V gene end was trimmed by 4 bases and the J gene end by 3 bases; junction bases not matched to a gene: 11. This CDR3 is 18 amino acids long. Germline V gene lookup returns CDR1 SNHLY and CDR2 FYNNEI. The CDR3 is CASSAGGQGLYGANVLTF. The CDR3 coding sequence is TGTGCCAGCAGTGCCGGAGGACAGGGTTTATATGGGGCCAACGTCCTGACTTTC.

This chain uses TRBV7-9 with TRBJ1-4, with TRBD1 identical over 7 bases. After removal of 5 bases from V and 3 bases from J, the junction contained 6 bases not matched to a gene. The V gene's germline CDR1 is SEHNR and CDR2 FQNEAQ (reference sequence). This CDR3 has 15 amino acids. The CDR3 loop is CASSRGDSPNEKLFF. The CDR3 nucleotides read TGTGCCAGCAGCCGGGGGGACAGCCCTAATGAAAAACTGTTTTTT. The variable domain in full, with the rest retrieved from reference TRBV7-9 and TRBJ1-4, is DTGVSQNPRHKITKRGQNVTFRCDPISEHNRLYWYRQTLGQGPEFLTYFQNEAQLEKSRLLSDRFSAERPKGSFSTLEIQRTEQGDSAMYLCASSRGDSPNEKLFFGSGTQLSVL.

In this sample, this clone turned up a few times. This chain connects TRBV5-6 to TRBJ1-6, with unresolved D. The germline V gene has CDR1 SGHDT and CDR2 YYEEEE. This CDR3 is 13 amino acids long. Trimming took 1 base from V and 9 from J, leaving 8 bases between them. The CDR3 nucleotides read TGTGCCAGCAGCTTGAAGGCTTCTTCACCCCTCCACTTT. The encoded protein is CASSLKASSPLHF.

This clone appeared a few times. The chain recombines TRBV27 with TRBJ1-2; tentatively, D is TRBD1 (5 bases). Germline V lookup: CDR1 MNHEY, CDR2 SMNVEV (reference sequence). The V and J ends lost 0 bases and 8 bases respectively, with 16 bases between them. The CDR3 consists of 15 residues. The CDR3 loop is CASSLSYGNRLGYTF. CDR3 sequence (DNA): TGTGCCAGCAGTTTATCGTACGGGAACAGGCTGGGCTACACCTTC.

V is TRBV12-5 and J is TRBJ2-3, with a weak D call TRBD2 (6 bases). Germline lookup yields CDR1 LGHNT and CDR2 FRNRAP. The V end was cut by 5 bases, the J end by 1 base, with 13 bases between. This CDR3 is 15 amino acids long. DNA of the CDR3: TGTGCTAGTGGTCCGGAGGGGTTGGGCACAGATACGCAGTATTTT. It translates to CASGPEGLGTDTQYF.

V gene TRBV6-6 combines with J gene TRBJ1-1; D unclear. The V and J ends lost 6 bases and 1 base respectively, with 9 bases between them. The CDR3 is 13 residues long. From germline, CDR1 is MNHNY and CDR2 SVGAGI (reference sequence). CDR3 DNA: TGTGCCAGCAGAAACGAGGGGAACACTGAAGCTTTCTTT. Translated: CASRNEGNTEAFF.